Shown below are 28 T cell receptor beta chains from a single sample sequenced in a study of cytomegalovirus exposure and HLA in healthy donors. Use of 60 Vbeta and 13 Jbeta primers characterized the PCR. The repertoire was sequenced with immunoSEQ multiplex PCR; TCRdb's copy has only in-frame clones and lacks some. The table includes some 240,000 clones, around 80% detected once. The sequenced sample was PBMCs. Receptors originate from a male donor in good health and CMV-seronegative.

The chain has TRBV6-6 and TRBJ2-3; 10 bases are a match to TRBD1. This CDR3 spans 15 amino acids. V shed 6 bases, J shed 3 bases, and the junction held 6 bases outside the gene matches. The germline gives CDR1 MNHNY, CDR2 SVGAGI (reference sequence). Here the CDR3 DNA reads TGTGCCAGCAGCCCCGGGGACAGGGGAACAGATACGCAGTATTTT. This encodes CASSPGDRGTDTQYF.

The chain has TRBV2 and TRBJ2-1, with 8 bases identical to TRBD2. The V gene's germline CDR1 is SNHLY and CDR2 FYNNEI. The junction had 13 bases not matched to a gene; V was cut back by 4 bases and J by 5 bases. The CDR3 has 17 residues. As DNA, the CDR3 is TGTGCCAGCAGTGTACGCCTAGCGGGCGCCTTGAACAATGAGCAGTTCTTC. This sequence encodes CASSVRLAGALNNEQFF.

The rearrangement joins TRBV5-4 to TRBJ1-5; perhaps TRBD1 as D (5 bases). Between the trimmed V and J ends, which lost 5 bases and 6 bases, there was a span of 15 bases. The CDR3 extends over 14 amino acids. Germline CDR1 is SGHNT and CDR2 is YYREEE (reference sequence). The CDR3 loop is CASSQGFRGQPQHF. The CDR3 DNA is TGTGCCAGCAGTCAGGGTTTTAGGGGTCAGCCCCAGCATTTT.

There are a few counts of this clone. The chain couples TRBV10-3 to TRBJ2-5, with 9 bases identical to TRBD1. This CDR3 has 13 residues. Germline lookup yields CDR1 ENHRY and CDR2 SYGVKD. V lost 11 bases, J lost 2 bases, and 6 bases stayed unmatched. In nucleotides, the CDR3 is TGTGCCGCGGGACAGGGCCATCAAGAGACCCAGTACTTC. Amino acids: CAAGQGHQETQYF.

The CDR3 loop reads CASSDMGRATEAFF. The CDR3 region has the DNA TGTGCCAGCAGTGACATGGGGAGGGCCACTGAAGCTTTCTTT. The J gene is TRBJ1-1, the V gene TRBV6-1; the D is unclear. Germline V gives CDR1 MNHNS, CDR2 SASEGT. V was pared by 3 bases and J by 4 bases, with 12 bases between. This CDR3 comprises 14 residues.

Written as DNA, the CDR3 is TGTGCCAGCAGCTTCCGGACTAGCCCTGGCCTCTCCTACGAGCAGTACTTC. Its translation is CASSFRTSPGLSYEQYF. This chain joins TRBV11-2 and TRBJ2-7; 8 positions agree with TRBD2. Germline V lookup: CDR1 SGHAT, CDR2 FQNNGV. There are 17 residues in the CDR3. With V trimmed by 3 bases and J by 0 bases, 10 bases remained unmatched.

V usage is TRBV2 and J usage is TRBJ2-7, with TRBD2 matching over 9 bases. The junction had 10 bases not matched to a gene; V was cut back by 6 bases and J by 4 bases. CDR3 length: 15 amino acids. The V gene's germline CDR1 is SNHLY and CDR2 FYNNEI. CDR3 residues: CASSLRGGRAYEQYF. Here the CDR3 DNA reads TGTGCCAGCAGCTTACGTGGCGGGAGGGCGTACGAGCAGTACTTC.

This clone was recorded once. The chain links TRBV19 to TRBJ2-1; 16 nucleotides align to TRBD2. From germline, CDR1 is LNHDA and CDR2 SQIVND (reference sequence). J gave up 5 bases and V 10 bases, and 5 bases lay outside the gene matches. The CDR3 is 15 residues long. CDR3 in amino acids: CATGLAGGTDNEQFF. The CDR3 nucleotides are TGTGCCACGGGACTAGCGGGAGGGACAGACAATGAGCAGTTCTTC.

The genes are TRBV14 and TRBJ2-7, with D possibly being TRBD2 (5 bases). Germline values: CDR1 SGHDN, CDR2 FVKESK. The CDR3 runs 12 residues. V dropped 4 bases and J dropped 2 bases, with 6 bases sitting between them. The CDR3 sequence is CASSPGTYEQYF. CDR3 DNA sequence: TGTGCCAGCAGCCCCGGGACCTACGAGCAGTACTTC.

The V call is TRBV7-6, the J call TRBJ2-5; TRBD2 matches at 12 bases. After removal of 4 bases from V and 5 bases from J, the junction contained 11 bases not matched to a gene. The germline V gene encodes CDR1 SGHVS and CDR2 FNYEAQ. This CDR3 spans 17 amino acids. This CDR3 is CASSSRTSGIGMETQYF. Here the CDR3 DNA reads TGTGCCAGCAGCTCTAGGACTAGCGGGATCGGAATGGAGACCCAGTACTTC.

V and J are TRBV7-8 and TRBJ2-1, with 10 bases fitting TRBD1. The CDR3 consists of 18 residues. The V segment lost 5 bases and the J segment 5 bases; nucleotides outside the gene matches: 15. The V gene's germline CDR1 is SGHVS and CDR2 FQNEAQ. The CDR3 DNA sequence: TGTGCCAGCAGCAAAAATCCCGGGACAGGGGTTATTAACAATGAGCAGTTCTTC. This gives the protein CASSKNPGTGVINNEQFF. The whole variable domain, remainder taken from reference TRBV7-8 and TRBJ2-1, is GAGVSQSPRYKVAKRGQDVALRCDPISGHVSLFWYQQALGQGPEFLTYFQNEAQLDKSGLPSDRFFAERPEGSVSTLKIQRTQQEDSAVYLCASSKNPGTGVINNEQFFGPGTRLTVL.

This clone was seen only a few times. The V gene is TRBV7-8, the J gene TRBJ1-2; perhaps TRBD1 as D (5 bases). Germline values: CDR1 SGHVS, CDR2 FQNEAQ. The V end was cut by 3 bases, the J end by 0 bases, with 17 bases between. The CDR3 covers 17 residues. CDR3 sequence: CASSLTLRQTANYGYTF. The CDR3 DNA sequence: TGTGCCAGCAGCTTGACGCTCAGACAGACAGCTAACTATGGCTACACCTTC. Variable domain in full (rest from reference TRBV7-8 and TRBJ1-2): GAGVSQSPRYKVAKRGQDVALRCDPISGHVSLFWYQQALGQGPEFLTYFQNEAQLDKSGLPSDRFFAERPEGSVSTLKIQRTQQEDSAVYLCASSLTLRQTANYGYTFGSGTRLTVV.

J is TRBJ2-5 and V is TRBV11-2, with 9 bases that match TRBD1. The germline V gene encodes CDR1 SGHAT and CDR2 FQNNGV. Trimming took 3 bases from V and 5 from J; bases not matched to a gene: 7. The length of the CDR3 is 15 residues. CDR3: CASSFPQGARETQYF. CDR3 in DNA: TGTGCCAGCAGCTTTCCACAGGGGGCGAGGGAGACCCAGTACTTC.

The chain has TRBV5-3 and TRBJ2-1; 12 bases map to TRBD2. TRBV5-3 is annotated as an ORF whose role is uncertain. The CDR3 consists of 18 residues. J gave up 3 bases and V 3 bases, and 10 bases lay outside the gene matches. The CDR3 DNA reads TGTGCCAGAAGCTCGACTAGCGGGAGCAGTGGAGTCTACAATGAGCAGTTCTTC. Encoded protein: CARSSTSGSSGVYNEQFF.

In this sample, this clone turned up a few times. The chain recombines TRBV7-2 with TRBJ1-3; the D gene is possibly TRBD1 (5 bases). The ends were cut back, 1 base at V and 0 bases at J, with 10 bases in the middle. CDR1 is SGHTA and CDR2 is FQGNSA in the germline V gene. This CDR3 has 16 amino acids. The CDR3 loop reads CASSLVRASSGNTIYF. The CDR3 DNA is TGTGCCAGCAGCTTAGTCAGGGCATCCTCTGGAAACACCATATATTTT.

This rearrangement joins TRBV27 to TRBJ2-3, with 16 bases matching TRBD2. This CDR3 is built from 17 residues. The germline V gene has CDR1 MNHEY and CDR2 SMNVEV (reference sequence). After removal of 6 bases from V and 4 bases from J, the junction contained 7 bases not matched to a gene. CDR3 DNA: TGTGCCAGCAGGTCGGGACTAGCGGGAGGGAGCCCAGATACGCAGTATTTT. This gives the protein CASRSGLAGGSPDTQYF.

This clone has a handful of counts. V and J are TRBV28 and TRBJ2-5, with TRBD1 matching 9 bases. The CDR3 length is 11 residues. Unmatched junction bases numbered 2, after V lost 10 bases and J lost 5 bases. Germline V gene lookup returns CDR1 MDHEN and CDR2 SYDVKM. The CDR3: CATGTGETQYF. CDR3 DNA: TGTGCCACCGGGACAGGGGAGACCCAGTACTTC.

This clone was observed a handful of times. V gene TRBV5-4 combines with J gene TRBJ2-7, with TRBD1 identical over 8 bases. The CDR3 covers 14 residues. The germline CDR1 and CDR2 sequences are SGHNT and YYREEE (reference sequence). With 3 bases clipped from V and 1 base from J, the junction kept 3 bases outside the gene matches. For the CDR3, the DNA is TGTGCCAGCAGCTGGTACAGGGGGTCCTACGAGCAGTACTTC. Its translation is CASSWYRGSYEQYF. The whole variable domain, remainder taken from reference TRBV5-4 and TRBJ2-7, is ETGVTQSPTHLIKTRGQQVTLRCSSQSGHNTVSWYQQALGQGPQFIFQYYREEENGRGNFPPRFSGLQFPNYSSELNVNALELDDSALYLCASSWYRGSYEQYFGPGTRLTVT.

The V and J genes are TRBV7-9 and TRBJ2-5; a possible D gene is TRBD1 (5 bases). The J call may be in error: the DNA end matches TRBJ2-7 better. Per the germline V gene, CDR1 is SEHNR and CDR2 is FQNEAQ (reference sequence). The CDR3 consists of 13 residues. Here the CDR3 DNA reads TGTGCCAGCAGCTTAATGGGGCTCTACGAGCAGTACTTC. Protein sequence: CASSLMGLYEQYF.

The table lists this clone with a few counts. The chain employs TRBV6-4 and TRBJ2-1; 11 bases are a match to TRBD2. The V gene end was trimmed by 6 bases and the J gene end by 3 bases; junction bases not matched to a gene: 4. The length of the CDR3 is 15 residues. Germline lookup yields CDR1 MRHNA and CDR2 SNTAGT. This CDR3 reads CASSLGTSGYNEQFF. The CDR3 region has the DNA TGTGCCAGCAGCCTGGGGACTAGCGGCTACAATGAGCAGTTCTTC.

CDR3 amino acids: CASRFGPGELFF. CDR3 coding DNA: TGTGCCAGCAGATTCGGTCCGGGGGAGCTGTTTTTT. The genes are TRBV6-5 and TRBJ2-2; no firm D call. Trimming stripped 6 bases from V and 8 bases from J, with 10 bases between. Germline V gene data show CDR1 as MNHEY and CDR2 as SVGAGI. The CDR3 is made up of 12 amino acids.

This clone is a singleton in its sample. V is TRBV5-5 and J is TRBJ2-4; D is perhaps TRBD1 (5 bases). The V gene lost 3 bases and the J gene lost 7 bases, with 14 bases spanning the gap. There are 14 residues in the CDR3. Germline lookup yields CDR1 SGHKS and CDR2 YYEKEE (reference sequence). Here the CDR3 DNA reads TGTGCCAGCAGCTCAACACAGGTTTTGAACATTCAGTACTTC. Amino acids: CASSSTQVLNIQYF.

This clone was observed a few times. In DNA form, the CDR3 reads TGTGCCAGCAGTTCGATAGCGGGAAGGGGAGATACGCAGTATTTT. Amino acid sequence: CASSSIAGRGDTQYF. This chain links TRBV25-1 with TRBJ2-3; 8 bases are a match to TRBD2. Germline V CDR1 and CDR2: MGHDK, SYGVNS. V lost 5 bases and J lost 5; bases outside the gene matches: 9. The CDR3 spans 15 residues. The variable domain in full, completed from reference TRBV25-1 and TRBJ2-3, reads EADIYQTPRYLVIGTGKKITLECSQTMGHDKMYWYQQDPGMELHLIHYSYGVNSTEKGDLSSESTVSRIRTEHFPLTLESARPSHTSQYLCASSSIAGRGDTQYFGPGTRLTVL.

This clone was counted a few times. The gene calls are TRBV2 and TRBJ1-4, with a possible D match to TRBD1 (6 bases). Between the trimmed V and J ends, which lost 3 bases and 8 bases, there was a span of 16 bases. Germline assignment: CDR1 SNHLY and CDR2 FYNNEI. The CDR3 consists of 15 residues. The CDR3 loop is CASSDLGGEYEKLFF. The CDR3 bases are TGTGCCAGCAGTGACTTAGGGGGGGAGTACGAAAAACTGTTTTTT.

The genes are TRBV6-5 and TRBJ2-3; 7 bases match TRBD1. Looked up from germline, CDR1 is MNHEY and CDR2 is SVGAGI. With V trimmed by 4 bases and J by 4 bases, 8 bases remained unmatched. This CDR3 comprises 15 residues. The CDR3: CASSSLQTGPDTQYF. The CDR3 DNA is TGTGCCAGCAGTTCACTCCAGACAGGGCCAGATACGCAGTATTTT.

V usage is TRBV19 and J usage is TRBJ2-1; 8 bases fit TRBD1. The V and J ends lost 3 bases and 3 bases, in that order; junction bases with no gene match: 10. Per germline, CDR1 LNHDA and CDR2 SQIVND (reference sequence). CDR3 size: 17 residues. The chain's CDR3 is CASSITPTGAGYNEQFF. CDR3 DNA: TGTGCCAGTAGTATTACTCCGACAGGGGCGGGCTACAATGAGCAGTTCTTC.

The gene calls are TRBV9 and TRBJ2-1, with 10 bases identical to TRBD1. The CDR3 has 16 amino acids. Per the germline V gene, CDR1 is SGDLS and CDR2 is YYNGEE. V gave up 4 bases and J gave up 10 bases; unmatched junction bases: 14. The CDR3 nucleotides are TGTGCCAGCAGCATGCACCCCGGGACAGGGGACCGGGAGCAGTTCTTC. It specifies CASSMHPGTGDREQFF.

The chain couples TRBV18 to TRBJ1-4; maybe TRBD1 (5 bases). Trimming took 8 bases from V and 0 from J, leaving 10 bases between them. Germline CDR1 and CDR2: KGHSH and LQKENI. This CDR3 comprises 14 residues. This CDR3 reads CASQRDATNEKLFF. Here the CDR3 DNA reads TGTGCCAGCCAGCGGGACGCAACTAATGAAAAACTGTTTTTT.